Sequencing of this T cell receptor (beta chain) was carried out in a study of cytomegalovirus exposure and HLA in healthy donors. Points from the study as a whole: Altogether, 164 TCR beta chains were recorded as cytomegalovirus-associated. In an earlier analysis, in some 500 donors, most V segments appeared productive either ~90% or ~30% of the time.

This CDR3 region has 13 residues. V lost 4 bases and J 1 base, leaving 10 bases between the germline ends. The germline V gene encodes CDR1 GTSNPN and CDR2 SVGIG (reference sequence). Researchers ran the PCR with 60 Vbeta and 13 Jbeta primers. Using immunoSEQ multiplex PCR, the repertoire was profiled, and TCRdb retains in-frame clones only, with some absent. The sample yields some 150,000 clones, 65% to 85% seen once. Notes on this clone: What it recognizes is unknown.

The sample comprised PBMCs. The source is a man under 40 in good health and CMV-seronegative. The rearrangement uses TRBV30 and TRBJ2-5, with D perhaps TRBD2 (6 bases). The DNA of the CDR3 is TGTGCCTGGAACTACGGGGGCCAAGAGACCCAGTACTTC. As protein: CAWNYGGQETQYF.